This TCR beta chain was identified in a study of vaccination effects on CD4 cells after COVID-19. Assay: immunoSEQ multiplex PCR; the TCRdb copy retains only in-frame clones and omits some. The table records approximately 20,000 clones, around 70% of them present only once. V lost 0 bases and J 4 bases, leaving 9 bases between the germline ends. CDR1 and CDR2 (germline): KGHSH, LQKENI. CDR3 length: 14 residues. Expansion with viral peptide pools was applied to antigen-specific CD4+ T cells by the ViraFEST assay prior to sequencing. After roughly eleven days in culture, the CD4+ T cells were isolated. Each vaccine recipient was nucleocapsid antibody negative and had no prior SARS-CoV-2 infection. Study conclusions and caveats: By a late point after vaccination, infection- and vaccine-induced clones had shrunk markedly through clonal contraction.

A word on this clone: As yet, its antigen is unknown.

Sequencing was performed on CD4+ T cells from PBMCs cultured with HCoV-NL63 spike peptides, taken before COVID-19 vaccination. The chain couples TRBV18 to TRBJ1-2; D gene unclear. The source is a human donor who received a COVID-19 vaccine. The chain's CDR3 is CASSPPPSSYGYTF. CDR3 nucleotides: TGTGCCAGCTCACCACCGCCATCGAGCTATGGCTACACCTTC.